This TCR beta chain comes out of a study of shared clonotypes between healthy human individuals. Profiled with immunoSEQ multiplex PCR; TCRdb holds only in-frame clones, not every one. The table records over 1.5 million clones, 95% to 99% of them present only once. The CDR3 extends over 13 amino acids. Germline V gene data show CDR1 as SQVTM and CDR2 as ANQGSEA. Deletions cut 6 bases from V and 0 bases from J, with 11 bases between. The rearrangement joins TRBV29-1 to TRBJ1-2; possible D gene TRBD1, 5 bases. The sequenced material came from naive CD4+ T cells sorted from blood. Subset here: CD45RA+ positively selected. This receptor was identified in a man aged 25 to 40 in good health. CDR3 sequence: CSVPTESNYGYTF. The DNA of the CDR3 is TGCAGCGTCCCGACAGAGTCTAACTATGGCTACACCTTC.